The rows below give T cell receptor beta chains drawn from one sample of a study of blood T cells in healthy people across ages. TCRdb ran MiXCR on the 5' RACE reads and lists one entry per CDR3 protein. The data show 1.5 million to 2 million distinct CDR3 sequences, 39% seen once. The sample was blood. The receptors derive from a human donor in good health. CDR3s include the opening cysteine and the closing phenylalanine or tryptophan. A D gene is named only where the DNA matches it firmly. Clone size is not always given. Where it is, it says once, few, many or a class for expanded clones.

D | length | J | size | V | CDR3 | DNA
TRBD1 | 13 | TRBJ2-7 | few | TRBV3-1 | CASSRGQANEQYF | TGTGCCAGCAGCCGGGGACAGGCAAACGAGCAGTACTTC
TRBD2 | 12 | TRBJ2-1 | . | TRBV20-1 | CSARGNQRGPFF | TGCAGTGCTAGAGGGAATCAGCGGGGGCCGTTCTTC
. | 14 | TRBJ2-7 | few | TRBV5-1 | CASSFEVGRSEQYF | TGCGCCAGCAGTTTTGAAGTCGGACGGAGCGAGCAGTACTTC
. | 15 | TRBJ1-4 | . | TRBV7-8 | CASSQGRRSNEKLFF | TGTGCCAGCAGTCAAGGCAGGAGATCTAATGAAAAACTGTTTTTT
. | 11 | TRBJ2-3 | . | TRBV12-3/TRBV12-4 | CASTVDNTQYF | TGTGCCAGCACAGTGGATAATACGCAGTATTTT
TRBD1 | 14 | TRBJ2-7 | . | TRBV5-1 | CASGTGGPAYEQYF | TGCGCCAGCGGAACAGGGGGACCCGCCTACGAGCAGTACTTC
. | 16 | TRBJ2-7 | . | TRBV28 | CASSLSGTQISYEQYF | TGTGCCAGCAGTTTATCAGGGACTCAAATCTCCTACGAGCAGTACTTC
. | 13 | TRBJ2-2 | few | TRBV11-1 | CASSSRTAGELFF | TGTGCCAGCAGCTCGCGGACAGCCGGGGAGCTGTTTTTT
. | 14 | TRBJ2-7 | few | TRBV15 | CATSIGAGSYEQYF | TGTGCCACCAGCATAGGGGCAGGGTCCTACGAGCAGTACTTC
. | 14 | TRBJ2-5 | few | TRBV9 | CASSVGAGDETQYF | TGTGCCAGCAGCGTAGGGGCAGGGGACGAGACCCAGTACTTC
TRBD1 | 14 | TRBJ1-6 | . | TRBV12-3/TRBV12-4 | CASSQDRGPSPLHF | TGTGCCAGCAGCCAAGACAGGGGGCCTTCACCCCTCCACTTT
TRBD1 | 18 | TRBJ2-5 | . | TRBV7-2 | CASSLARGTGGVKETQYF | TGTGCCAGCAGCTTAGCACGTGGGACAGGGGGCGTTAAAGAGACCCAGTACTTC
TRBD1 | 14 | TRBJ2-7 | . | TRBV6-6 | CASSYPDRGYEQYF | TGTGCCAGCAGTTACCCCGACAGGGGCTACGAGCAGTACTTC
. | 16 | TRBJ1-1 | once | TRBV7-8 | CASSLEFGEVNTEAFF | TGTGCCAGCAGCTTAGAGTTTGGGGAGGTGAACACTGAAGCTTTCTTT
TRBD1 | 15 | TRBJ2-3 | few | TRBV4-2 | CASSQRQGSPDTQYF | TGTGCCAGCAGCCAGAGACAGGGTTCACCCGATACGCAGTATTTT
. | 14 | TRBJ2-7 | . | TRBV6-2/TRBV6-3 | CASRGGQNDHEQYF | TGTGCCAGCAGGGGAGGACAGAATGACCACGAGCAGTACTTC
TRBD2 | 16 | TRBJ2-5 | few | TRBV5-1 | CASSLGTRPNQETQYF | TGCGCCAGCAGCTTGGGGACTAGGCCTAACCAAGAGACCCAGTACTTC
. | 11 | TRBJ1-1 | few | TRBV12-3/TRBV12-4 | CASSLLAEAFF | TGTGCCAGCAGTTTATTAGCTGAAGCTTTCTTT
TRBD1 | 13 | TRBJ1-1 | . | TRBV27 | CASGGQASTEAFF | TGTGCCAGCGGGGGACAGGCGAGCACTGAAGCTTTCTTT
. | 15 | TRBJ1-5 | . | TRBV6-1 | CASSEGRGLYQPQHF | TGTGCCAGCAGCGAAGGTCGAGGGCTTTATCAGCCCCAGCATTTT
TRBD1 | 13 | TRBJ1-2 | . | TRBV20-1 | CSAKKTGRGGYTF | TGCAGTGCCAAGAAGACAGGGAGGGGTGGCTACACCTTC
. | 14 | TRBJ1-5 | few | TRBV6-5 | CASSVQGIVEPQHF | TGTGCCAGCAGTGTACAGGGTATCGTGGAGCCCCAGCATTTT
. | 13 | TRBJ1-1 | . | TRBV29-1 | CSELGALNTEAFF | TGCAGCGAACTGGGGGCCCTGAACACTGAAGCTTTCTTT
TRBD1 | 15 | TRBJ1-5 | few | TRBV7-2 | CASSQGQNSNQPQHF | TGTGCCAGCAGCCAGGGACAGAATAGCAATCAGCCCCAGCATTTT
. | 15 | TRBJ1-2 | few | TRBV3-1 | CASSQEVARNYGYTF | TGTGCCAGCAGCCAAGAAGTGGCCAGAAACTATGGCTACACCTTC
. | 14 | TRBJ1-2 | many | TRBV29-1 | CSVEATGLDYGYTF | TGCAGCGTTGAAGCCACAGGGTTGGACTATGGCTACACCTTC
. | 14 | TRBJ2-3 | . | TRBV4-3 | CASSQDLAPLFMYF | TGCGCCAGCAGCCAAGATCTAGCCCCTTTGTTCATGTATTTT
. | 14 | TRBJ2-7 | few | TRBV5-1 | CASSPPSTTYEQYF | TGCGCCAGCAGCCCACCTTCCACTACCTACGAGCAGTACTTC
. | 11 | TRBJ1-1 | . | TRBV29-1 | CSVGRSAEAFF | TGCAGCGTTGGTCGGAGTGCTGAAGCTTTCTTT
. | 17 | TRBJ2-3 | . | TRBV4-3 | CASSQEFQGQTTDTQYF | TGCGCCAGCAGCCAAGAGTTTCAAGGACAGACCACAGATACGCAGTATTTT
. | 15 | TRBJ1-2 | once | TRBV14 | CASSQGWQGINGYTF | TGTGCCAGCAGCCAAGGGTGGCAGGGGATCAATGGCTACACCTTC
TRBD2 | 14 | TRBJ2-5 | . | TRBV6-5 | CASSHSGGAETQYF | TGTGCCAGCAGTCATAGCGGGGGGGCTGAGACCCAGTACTTC
TRBD2 | 17 | TRBJ2-1 | . | TRBV4-2 | CASSQRPGLAGINEQFF | TGTGCCAGCAGCCAAAGGCCGGGACTAGCGGGGATCAATGAGCAGTTCTTC
TRBD1 | 14 | TRBJ1-6 | . | TRBV11-2 | CASSLADRDSPLHF | TGTGCCAGCAGCTTAGCGGACAGGGATTCACCCCTCCACTTT
. | 11 | TRBJ2-7 | . | TRBV5-5 | CASRGLRGQYF | TGTGCCAGCAGGGGGCTACGGGGCCAGTACTTC
TRBD1 | 12 | TRBJ1-2 | once | TRBV24-1 | CTTSDEGAGYTF | TGTACCACCAGTGATGAGGGGGCGGGCTACACCTTC
. | 15 | TRBJ1-1 | . | TRBV7-3 | CASRGVLGVNTEAFF | TGTGCCAGCAGGGGGGTCCTAGGGGTGAACACTGAAGCTTTCTTT
. | 16 | TRBJ2-5 | . | TRBV7-9 | CASSLQRDLWQETQYF | TGTGCCAGCAGCTTACAACGGGACCTATGGCAGGAGACCCAGTACTTC
TRBD2 | 16 | TRBJ2-2 | . | TRBV2 | CASDASGGTNTGELFF | TGTGCCAGCGATGCTAGCGGGGGGACTAACACCGGGGAGCTGTTTTTT
. | 17 | TRBJ2-1 | . | TRBV3-1 | CASSQDRTRRSSYEQFF | TGTGCCAGCAGCCAAGATAGGACCCGCAGGTCGTCTTATGAGCAGTTCTTC
TRBD1 | 15 | TRBJ1-2 | . | TRBV4-1 | CASSQVLKGAGGYTF | TGCGCCAGCAGCCAAGTCCTTAAGGGGGCGGGCGGCTACACCTTC
. | 16 | TRBJ2-3 | . | TRBV10-3 | CAISESAGPNTDTQYF | TGTGCCATCAGTGAGTCTGCGGGGCCGAACACAGATACGCAGTATTTT
TRBD1 | 15 | TRBJ2-3 | . | TRBV28 | CASSTTGTGSDTQYF | TGTGCCAGCAGTACCACCGGGACAGGTTCAGATACGCAGTATTTT